This TCR beta chain stems from a study of T cell repertoires in aging, cancer and after chemotherapy. Study-level information: Repeat sampling of healthy donors over several months to years showed clear clonal overlap. Broader study findings: Age-matched healthy donors had significantly more diverse, less clonal blood TCR repertoires than untreated cancer patients. Healthy donors lost TCR diversity with age mainly through richness, cancer patients through richness and evenness.

Peripheral blood genomic DNA, not sorted cells or RNA, was the template. TRB rearrangements spanning V, D and J were amplified using mixed TRB-A/B primers. TCRdb analysed the multiplex PCR reads with MiXCR anew, one entry per CDR3 protein. The sample includes roughly 2,000 distinct CDR3 sequences, about 26% seen only once; the top ten take roughly 12%. By frequency in the sample, this clonotype is medium-sized. Antigen: not known. The CDR3 has 14 amino acids. Looked up from germline, CDR1 is SGHDT and CDR2 is YYEEEE. V gave up 1 base and J gave up 3 bases, with 11 bases separating them. The chain couples TRBV5-6 to TRBJ2-7; TRBD1 is a possible D gene (5 bases). Sequences were obtained from blood. The TCR comes from a human donor in good health. The CDR3 region has the DNA TGTGCCAGCAGCTTGCGGACAAGAGGCTACGAGCAGTACTTC. It is translated as CASSLRTRGYEQYF.